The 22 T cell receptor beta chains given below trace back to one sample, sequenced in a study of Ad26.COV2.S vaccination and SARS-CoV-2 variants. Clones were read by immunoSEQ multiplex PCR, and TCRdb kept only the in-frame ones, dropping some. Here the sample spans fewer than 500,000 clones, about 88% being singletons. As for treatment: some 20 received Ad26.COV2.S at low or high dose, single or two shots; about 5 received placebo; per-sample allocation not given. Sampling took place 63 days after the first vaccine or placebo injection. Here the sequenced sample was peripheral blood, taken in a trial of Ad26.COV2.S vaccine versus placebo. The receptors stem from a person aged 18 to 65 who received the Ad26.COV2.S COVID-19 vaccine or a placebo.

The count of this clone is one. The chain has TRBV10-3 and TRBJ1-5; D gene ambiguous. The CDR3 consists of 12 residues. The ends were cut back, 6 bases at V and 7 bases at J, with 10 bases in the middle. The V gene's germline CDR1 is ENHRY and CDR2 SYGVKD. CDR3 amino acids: CAISPVGQPQHF. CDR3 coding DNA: TGTGCCATCAGCCCGGTCGGCCAGCCCCAGCATTTT.

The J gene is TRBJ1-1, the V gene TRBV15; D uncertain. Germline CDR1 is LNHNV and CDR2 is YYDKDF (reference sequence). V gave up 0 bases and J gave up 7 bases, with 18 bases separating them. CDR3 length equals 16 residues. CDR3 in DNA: TGTGCCACCAGCAGAGATAGAGGATCCCCGGCATATGAAGCTTTCTTT. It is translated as CATSRDRGSPAYEAFF. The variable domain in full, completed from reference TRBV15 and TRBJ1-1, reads DAMVIQNPRYQVTQFGKPVTLSCSQTLNHNVMYWYQQKSSQAPKLLFHYYDKDFNNEADTPDNFQSRRPNTSFCFLDIRSPGLGDTAMYLCATSRDRGSPAYEAFFGQGTRLTVV.

In DNA, the CDR3 is TGTGCCAGCGGCGGGACAGGATATGGCTACACCTTC. It codes for CASGGTGYGYTF. V usage is TRBV6-5 and J usage is TRBJ1-2; 8 nucleotides line up with TRBD1. The CDR3 sequence is 12 residues long. Germline V gene data show CDR1 as MNHEY and CDR2 as SVGAGI. The trim removed 8 bases at V and 5 bases at J, leaving 4 bases unmatched.

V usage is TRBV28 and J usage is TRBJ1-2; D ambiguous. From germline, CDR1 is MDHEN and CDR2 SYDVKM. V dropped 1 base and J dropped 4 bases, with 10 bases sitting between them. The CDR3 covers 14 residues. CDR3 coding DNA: TGTGCCAGCAGTTTATTCCCCGCGAGCTATGGCTACACCTTC. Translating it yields CASSLFPASYGYTF.

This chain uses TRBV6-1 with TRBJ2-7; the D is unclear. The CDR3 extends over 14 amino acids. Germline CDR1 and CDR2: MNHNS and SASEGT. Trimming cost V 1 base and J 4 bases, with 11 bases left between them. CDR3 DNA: TGTGCCAGCAGTGAAGTCACACAGAGTTACGAGCAGTACTTC. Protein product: CASSEVTQSYEQYF.

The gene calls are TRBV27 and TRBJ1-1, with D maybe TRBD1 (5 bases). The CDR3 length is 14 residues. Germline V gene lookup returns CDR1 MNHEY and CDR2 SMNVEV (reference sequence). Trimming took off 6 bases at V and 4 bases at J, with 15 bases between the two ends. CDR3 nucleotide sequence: TGTGCCAGCAGATCCCATGGGGGAATCACTGAAGCTTTCTTT. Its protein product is CASRSHGGITEAFF.

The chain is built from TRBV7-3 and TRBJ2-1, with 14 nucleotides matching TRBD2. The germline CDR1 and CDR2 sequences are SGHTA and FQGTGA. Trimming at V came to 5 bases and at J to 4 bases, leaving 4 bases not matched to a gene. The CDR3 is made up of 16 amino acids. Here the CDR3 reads CASSPRLAGGYNEQFF. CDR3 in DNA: TGTGCCAGCAGCCCAAGACTAGCGGGGGGGTACAATGAGCAGTTCTTC.

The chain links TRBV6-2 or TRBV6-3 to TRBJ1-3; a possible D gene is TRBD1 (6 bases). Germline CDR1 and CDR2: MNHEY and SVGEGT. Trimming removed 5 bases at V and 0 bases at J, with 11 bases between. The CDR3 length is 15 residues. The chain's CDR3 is CASSTGTTSGNTIYF. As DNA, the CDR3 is TGTGCCAGCAGTACCGGGACAACCTCTGGAAACACCATATATTTT.

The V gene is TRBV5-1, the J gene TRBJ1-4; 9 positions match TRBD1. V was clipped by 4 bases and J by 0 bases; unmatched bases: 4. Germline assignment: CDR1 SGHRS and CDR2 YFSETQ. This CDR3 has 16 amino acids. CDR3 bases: TGCGCCAGCAGCATTACAGGGGGCACAACTAATGAAAAACTGTTTTTT. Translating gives CASSITGGTTNEKLFF.

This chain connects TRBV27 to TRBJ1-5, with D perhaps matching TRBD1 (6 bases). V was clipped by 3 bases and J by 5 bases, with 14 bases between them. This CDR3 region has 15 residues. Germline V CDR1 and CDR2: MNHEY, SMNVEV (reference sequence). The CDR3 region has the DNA TGTGCCAGCAGTTTGGGTTGGGGGGGCCATCAGCCCCAGCATTTT. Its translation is CASSLGWGGHQPQHF.

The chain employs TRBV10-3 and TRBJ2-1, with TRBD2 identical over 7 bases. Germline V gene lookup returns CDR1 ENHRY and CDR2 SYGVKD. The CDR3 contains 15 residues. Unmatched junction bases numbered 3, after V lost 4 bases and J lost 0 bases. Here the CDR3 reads CAISGGTNSYNEQFF. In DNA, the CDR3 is TGTGCCATCAGTGGCGGGACTAACTCCTACAATGAGCAGTTCTTC.

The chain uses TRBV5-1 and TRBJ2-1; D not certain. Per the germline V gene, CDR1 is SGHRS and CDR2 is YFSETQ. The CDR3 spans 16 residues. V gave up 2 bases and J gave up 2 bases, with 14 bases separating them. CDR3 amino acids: CASSFSTLWAYNEQFF. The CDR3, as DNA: TGCGCCAGCAGCTTTAGTACCCTGTGGGCCTACAATGAGCAGTTCTTC.

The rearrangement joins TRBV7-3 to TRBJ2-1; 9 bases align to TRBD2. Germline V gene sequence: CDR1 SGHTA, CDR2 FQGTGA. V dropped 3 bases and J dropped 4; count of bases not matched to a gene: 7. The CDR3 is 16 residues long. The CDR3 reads CASSFQLAGEYNEQFF. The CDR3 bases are TGTGCCAGCAGCTTCCAGTTAGCGGGAGAATACAATGAGCAGTTCTTC.

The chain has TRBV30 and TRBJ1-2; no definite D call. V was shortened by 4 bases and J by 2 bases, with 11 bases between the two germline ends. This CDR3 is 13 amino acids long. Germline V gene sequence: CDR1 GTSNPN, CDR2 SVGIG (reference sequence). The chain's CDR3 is CAWTPLGNYGYTF. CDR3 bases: TGTGCCTGGACCCCACTCGGGAACTATGGCTACACCTTC.

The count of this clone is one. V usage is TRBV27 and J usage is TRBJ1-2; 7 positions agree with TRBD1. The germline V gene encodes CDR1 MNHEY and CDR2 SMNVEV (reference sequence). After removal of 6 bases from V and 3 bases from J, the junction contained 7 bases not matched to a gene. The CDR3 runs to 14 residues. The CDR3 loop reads CASRKGGWDYGYTF. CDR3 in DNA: TGTGCCAGCAGGAAAGGGGGCTGGGACTATGGCTACACCTTC.

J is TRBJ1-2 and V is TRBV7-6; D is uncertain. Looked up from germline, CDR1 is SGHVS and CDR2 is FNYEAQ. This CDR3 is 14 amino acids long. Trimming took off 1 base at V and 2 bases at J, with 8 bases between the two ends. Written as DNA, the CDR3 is TGTGCCAGCAGCTTAGGAGGCAGGAACTATGGCTACACCTTC. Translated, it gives CASSLGGRNYGYTF.

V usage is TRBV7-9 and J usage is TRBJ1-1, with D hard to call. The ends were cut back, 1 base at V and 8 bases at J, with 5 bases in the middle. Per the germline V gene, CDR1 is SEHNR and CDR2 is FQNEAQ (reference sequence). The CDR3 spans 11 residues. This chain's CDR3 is CASSLEREAFF. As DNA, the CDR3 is TGTGCCAGCAGCTTAGAGAGAGAAGCTTTCTTT.

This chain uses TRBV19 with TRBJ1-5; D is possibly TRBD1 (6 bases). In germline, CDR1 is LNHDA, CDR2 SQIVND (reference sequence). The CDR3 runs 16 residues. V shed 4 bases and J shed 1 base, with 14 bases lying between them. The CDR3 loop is CASSRTVTRSNQPQHF. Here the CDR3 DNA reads TGTGCCAGTAGTAGGACAGTCACCAGAAGCAATCAGCCCCAGCATTTT.

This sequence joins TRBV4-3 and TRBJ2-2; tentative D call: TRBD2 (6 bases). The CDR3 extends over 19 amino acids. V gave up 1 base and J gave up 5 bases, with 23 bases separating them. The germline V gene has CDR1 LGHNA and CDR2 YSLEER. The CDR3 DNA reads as TGCGCCAGCAGCCAAGTCGGCAGCGGGCCATGGATTTATACCGGGGAGCTGTTTTTT. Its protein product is CASSQVGSGPWIYTGELFF.

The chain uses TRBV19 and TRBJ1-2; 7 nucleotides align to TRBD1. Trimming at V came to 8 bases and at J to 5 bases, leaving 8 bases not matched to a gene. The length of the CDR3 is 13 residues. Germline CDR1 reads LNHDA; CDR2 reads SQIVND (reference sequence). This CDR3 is CASHRGKGYGYTF. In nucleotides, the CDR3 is TGTGCCAGTCACAGGGGTAAAGGTTATGGCTACACCTTC. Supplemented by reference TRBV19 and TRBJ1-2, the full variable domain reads DGGITQSPKYLFRKEGQNVTLSCEQNLNHDAMYWYRQDPGQGLRLIYYSQIVNDFQKGDIAEGYSVSREKKESFPLTVTSAQKNPTAFYLCASHRGKGYGYTFGSGTRLTVV.

CDR3 amino acids: CASSLNPSGISYNEQFF. The DNA for the CDR3 is TGTGCCAGCAGCTTAAATCCTAGCGGGATTTCCTACAATGAGCAGTTCTTC. The chain joins TRBV7-3 to TRBJ2-1; TRBD2 agrees at 9 bases. The germline V gene encodes CDR1 SGHTA and CDR2 FQGTGA. The J segment lost 1 base and the V segment lost 1 base, leaving 5 bases of the junction unmatched. This CDR3 has 17 amino acids.

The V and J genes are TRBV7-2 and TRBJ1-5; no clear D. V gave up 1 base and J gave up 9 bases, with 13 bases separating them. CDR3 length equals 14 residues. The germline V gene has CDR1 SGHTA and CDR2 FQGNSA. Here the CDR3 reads CASSLDLGYWPQHF. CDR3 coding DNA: TGTGCCAGCAGCTTAGATCTGGGTTACTGGCCCCAGCATTTT.